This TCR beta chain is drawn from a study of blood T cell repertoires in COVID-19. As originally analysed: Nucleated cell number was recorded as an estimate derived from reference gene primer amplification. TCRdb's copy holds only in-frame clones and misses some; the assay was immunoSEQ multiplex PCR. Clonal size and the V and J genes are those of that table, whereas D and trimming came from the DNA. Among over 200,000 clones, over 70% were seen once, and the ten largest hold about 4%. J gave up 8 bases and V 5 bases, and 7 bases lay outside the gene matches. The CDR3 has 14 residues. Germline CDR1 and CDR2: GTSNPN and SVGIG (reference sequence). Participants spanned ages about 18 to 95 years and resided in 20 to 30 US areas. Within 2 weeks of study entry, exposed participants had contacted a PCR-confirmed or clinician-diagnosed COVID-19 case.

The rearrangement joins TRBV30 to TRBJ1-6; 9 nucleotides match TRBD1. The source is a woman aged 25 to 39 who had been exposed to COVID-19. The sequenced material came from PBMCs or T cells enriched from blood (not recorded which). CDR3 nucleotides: TGTGCCTGGGACCCCGGGACAGGGTATTCACCCCTCCACTTT. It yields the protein CAWDPGTGYSPLHF. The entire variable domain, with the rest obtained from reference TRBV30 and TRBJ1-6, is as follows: SQTIHQWPATLVQPVGSPLSLECTVEGTSNPNLYWYRQAAGRGLQLLFYSVGIGQISSEVPQNLSASRPQDRQFILSSKKLLLSDSGFYLCAWDPGTGYSPLHFGNGTRLTVT.